The entry that follows covers one T cell receptor (beta chain) sequence. Trimming removed 3 bases from V and 0 bases from J, with 12 bases in between. Germline CDR1 SNHLY, CDR2 FYNNEI. The CDR3 spans 16 residues. This record comes from a study of blood T cell repertoires in COVID-19. The data were produced by immunoSEQ multiplex PCR, yet TCRdb's version contains in-frame clones alone and is incomplete. The table shows some 54,000 clones, with around four fifths occurring only once. The source material was peripheral blood. The source is an older woman with acute or convalescent COVID-19. This rearrangement joins TRBV2 to TRBJ1-3; tentative D call: TRBD1 (5 bases). CDR3: CASSEVGGLSGNTIYF. The CDR3 DNA reads TGTGCCAGCAGTGAGGTGGGGGGACTCTCTGGAAACACCATATATTTT.